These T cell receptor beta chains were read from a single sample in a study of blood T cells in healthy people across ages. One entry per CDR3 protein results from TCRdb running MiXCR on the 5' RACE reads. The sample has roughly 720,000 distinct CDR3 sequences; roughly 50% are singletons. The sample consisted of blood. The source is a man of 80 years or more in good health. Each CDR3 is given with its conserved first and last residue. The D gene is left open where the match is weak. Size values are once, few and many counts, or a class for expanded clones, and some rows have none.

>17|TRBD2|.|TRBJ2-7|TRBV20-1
CSARTGLAGGGRYEQYF
TGCAGTGCTAGAACGGGACTAGCGGGCGGGGGGCGTTACGAGCAGTACTTC
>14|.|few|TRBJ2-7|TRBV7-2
CASSYSAPASEQYF
TGTGCCAGCAGCTATAGCGCACCAGCTTCCGAGCAGTACTTC
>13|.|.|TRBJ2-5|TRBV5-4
CASRMGGRETQYF
TGTGCCAGCCGGATGGGGGGCAGGGAGACCCAGTACTTC
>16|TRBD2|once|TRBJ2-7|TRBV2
CASSWSSGRVSYEQYF
TGTGCCAGCAGTTGGTCTAGCGGGAGGGTTTCCTACGAGCAGTACTTC
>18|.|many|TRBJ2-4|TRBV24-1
CATSANDAGALAKNIQYF
TGTGCCACCAGTGCCAACGACGCGGGGGCGTTAGCCAAAAACATTCAGTACTTC
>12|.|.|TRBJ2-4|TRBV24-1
CATDEAKNIQYF
TGTGCCACCGATGAAGCCAAAAACATTCAGTACTTC
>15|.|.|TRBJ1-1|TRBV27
CASSRDGLMNTEAFF
TGTGCCAGCAGCCGGGACGGACTTATGAACACTGAAGCTTTCTTT
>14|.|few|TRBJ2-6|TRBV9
CASSASPGANVLTF
TGTGCCAGCAGCGCCTCCCCTGGGGCCAACGTCCTGACTTTC
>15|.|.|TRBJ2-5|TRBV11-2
CASSPMTRFIRGQYF
TGTGCCAGCAGCCCAATGACTAGATTCATACGGGGGCAGTACTTC
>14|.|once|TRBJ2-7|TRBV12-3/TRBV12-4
CASSPGFGPYEQYF
TGTGCCAGCAGTCCGGGCTTCGGGCCCTACGAGCAGTACTTC
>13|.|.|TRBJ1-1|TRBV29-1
CSVELQTNTEAFF
TGCAGCGTTGAATTACAGACGAACACTGAAGCTTTCTTT
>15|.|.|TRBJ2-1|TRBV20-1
CSATPIGTAYDEQFF
TGCAGTGCTACCCCGATAGGGACCGCCTACGATGAGCAGTTCTTC
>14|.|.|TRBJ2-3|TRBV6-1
CASGRQGSDRYAYF
TGTGCCAGCGGCAGGCAGGGGTCGGACAGATACGCGTATTTT
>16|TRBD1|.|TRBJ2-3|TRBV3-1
CASNLGQVDVTDTQYF
TGTGCCAGCAACCTCGGACAGGTGGACGTCACAGATACGCAGTATTTT
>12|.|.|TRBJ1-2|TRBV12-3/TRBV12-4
CASTSGAYGYTF
TGTGCCAGCACCTCGGGGGCCTATGGCTACACCTTC
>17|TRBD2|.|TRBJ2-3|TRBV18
CASSPRTSGTPTDTQYF
TGTGCCAGCTCACCGCGGACTAGCGGGACCCCCACAGATACGCAGTATTTT